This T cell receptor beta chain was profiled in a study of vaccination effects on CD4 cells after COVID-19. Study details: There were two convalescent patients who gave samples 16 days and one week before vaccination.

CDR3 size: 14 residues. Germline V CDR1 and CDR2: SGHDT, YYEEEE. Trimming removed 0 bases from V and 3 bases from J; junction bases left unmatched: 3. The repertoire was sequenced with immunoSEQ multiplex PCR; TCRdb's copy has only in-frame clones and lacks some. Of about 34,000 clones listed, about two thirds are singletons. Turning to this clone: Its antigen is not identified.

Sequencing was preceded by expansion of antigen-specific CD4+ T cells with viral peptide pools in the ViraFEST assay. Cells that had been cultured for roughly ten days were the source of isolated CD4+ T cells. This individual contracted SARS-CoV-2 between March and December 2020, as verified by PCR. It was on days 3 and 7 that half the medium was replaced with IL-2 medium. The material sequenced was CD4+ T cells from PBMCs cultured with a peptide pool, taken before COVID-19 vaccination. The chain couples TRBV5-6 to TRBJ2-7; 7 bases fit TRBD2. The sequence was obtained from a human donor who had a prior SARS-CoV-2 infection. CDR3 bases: TGTGCCAGCAGCTTGGGGACTAGGGTCTACGAGCAGTACTTC. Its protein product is CASSLGTRVYEQYF.